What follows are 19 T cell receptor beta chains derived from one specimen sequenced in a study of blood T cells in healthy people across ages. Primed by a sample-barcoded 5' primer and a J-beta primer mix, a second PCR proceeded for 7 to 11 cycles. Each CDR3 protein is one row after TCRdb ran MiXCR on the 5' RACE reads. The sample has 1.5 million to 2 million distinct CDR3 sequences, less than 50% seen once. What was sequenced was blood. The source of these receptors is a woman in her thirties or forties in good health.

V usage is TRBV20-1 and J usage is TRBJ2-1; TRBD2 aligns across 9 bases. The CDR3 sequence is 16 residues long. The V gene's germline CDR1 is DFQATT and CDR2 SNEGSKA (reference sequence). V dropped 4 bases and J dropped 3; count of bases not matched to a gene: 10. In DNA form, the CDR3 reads TGCAGTGCTATCTCCCTTTCTAGCGGGGTCTACAATGAGCAGTTCTTC. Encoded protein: CSAISLSSGVYNEQFF.

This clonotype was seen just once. The CDR3 reads CSAEQGTQPQHF. In nucleotides, the CDR3 is TGCAGTGCCGAACAGGGGACTCAGCCCCAGCATTTT. The chain combines TRBV20-1 with TRBJ1-5; 7 nucleotides align to TRBD1. Losses at the gene ends were 6 bases for V and 6 bases for J; bases not matched to a gene: 5. The CDR3 has 12 residues. The V gene's germline CDR1 is DFQATT and CDR2 SNEGSKA (reference sequence).

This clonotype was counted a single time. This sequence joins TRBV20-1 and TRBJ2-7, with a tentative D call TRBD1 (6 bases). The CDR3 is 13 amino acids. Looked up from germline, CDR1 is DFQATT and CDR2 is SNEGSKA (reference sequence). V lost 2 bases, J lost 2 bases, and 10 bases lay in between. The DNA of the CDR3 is TGCAGTGCTAGACCGACAGGTCCCTACGAGCAGTACTTC. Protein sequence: CSARPTGPYEQYF.

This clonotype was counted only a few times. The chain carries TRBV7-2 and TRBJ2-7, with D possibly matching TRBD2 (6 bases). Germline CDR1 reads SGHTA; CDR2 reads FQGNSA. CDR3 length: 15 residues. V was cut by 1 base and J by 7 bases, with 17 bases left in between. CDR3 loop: CASSLVGGSVEEQYF. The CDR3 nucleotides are TGTGCCAGCAGCTTAGTTGGGGGGTCGGTAGAAGAGCAGTACTTC.

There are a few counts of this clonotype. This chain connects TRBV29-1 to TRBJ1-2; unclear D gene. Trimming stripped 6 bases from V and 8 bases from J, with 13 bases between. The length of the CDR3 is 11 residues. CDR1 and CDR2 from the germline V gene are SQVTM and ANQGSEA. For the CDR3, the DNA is TGCAGCGTATTCAGAGTGGGCGGCTACACCTTC. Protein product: CSVFRVGGYTF.

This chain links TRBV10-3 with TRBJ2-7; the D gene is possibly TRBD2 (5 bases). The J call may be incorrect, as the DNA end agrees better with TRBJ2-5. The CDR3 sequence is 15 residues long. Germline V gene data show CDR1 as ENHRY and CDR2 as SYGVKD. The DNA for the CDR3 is TGTGCCATCAGTGAGTACGGGTCCTCCCGGGGGACCCAGTACTTC. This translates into CAISEYGSSRGTQYF.

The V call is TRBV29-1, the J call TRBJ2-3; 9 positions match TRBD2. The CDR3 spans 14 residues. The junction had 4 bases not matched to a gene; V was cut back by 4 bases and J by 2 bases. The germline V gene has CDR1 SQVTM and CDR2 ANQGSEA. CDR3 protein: CSVATSGLTDTQYF. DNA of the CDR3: TGCAGCGTTGCGACTAGCGGCCTCACAGATACGCAGTATTTT.

Here the CDR3 DNA reads TGTGCCAGCAGCGACAGATTGGGCTATGGCTACACCTTC. Protein sequence: CASSDRLGYGYTF. V gene TRBV5-6 combines with J gene TRBJ1-2; D might be TRBD1 (5 bases). The V gene's germline CDR1 is SGHDT and CDR2 YYEEEE. The CDR3 consists of 13 residues. Trimming shortened V by 4 bases and J by 4 bases, and 11 bases separated the two germline ends. Filled out from reference TRBV5-6 and TRBJ1-2, the complete variable domain reads DAGVTQSPTHLIKTRGQQVTLRCSPKSGHDTVSWYQQALGQGPQFIFQYYEEEERQRGNFPDRFSGHQFPNYSSELNVNALLLGDSALYLCASSDRLGYGYTFGSGTRLTVV.

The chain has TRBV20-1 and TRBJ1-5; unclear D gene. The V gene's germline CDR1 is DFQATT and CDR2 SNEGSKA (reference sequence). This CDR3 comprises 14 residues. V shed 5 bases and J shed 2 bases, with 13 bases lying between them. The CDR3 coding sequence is TGCAGTGCTTACAAGATTCTTGGCAATCAGCCCCAGCATTTT. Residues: CSAYKILGNQPQHF.

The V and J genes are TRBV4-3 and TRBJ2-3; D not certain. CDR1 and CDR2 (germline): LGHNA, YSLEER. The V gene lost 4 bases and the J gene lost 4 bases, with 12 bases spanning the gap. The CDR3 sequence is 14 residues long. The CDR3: CASSPLHGSDTQYF. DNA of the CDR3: TGCGCCAGCAGCCCTCTCCACGGCTCAGATACGCAGTATTTT.

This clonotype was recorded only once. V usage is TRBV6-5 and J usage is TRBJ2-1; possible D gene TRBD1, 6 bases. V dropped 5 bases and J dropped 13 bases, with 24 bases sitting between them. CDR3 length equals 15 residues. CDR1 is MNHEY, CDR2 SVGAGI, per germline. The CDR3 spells CASSPGTHGWETQFF. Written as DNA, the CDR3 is TGTGCCAGCAGTCCGGGGACACATGGTTGGGAGACCCAGTTCTTC.

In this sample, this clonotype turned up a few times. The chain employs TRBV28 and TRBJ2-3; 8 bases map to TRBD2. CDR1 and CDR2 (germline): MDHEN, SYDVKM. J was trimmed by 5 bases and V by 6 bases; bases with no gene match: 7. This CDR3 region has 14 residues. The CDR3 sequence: CASSPRGGRDTQYF. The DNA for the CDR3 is TGTGCCAGCAGCCCCCGGGGGGGCAGAGATACGCAGTATTTT. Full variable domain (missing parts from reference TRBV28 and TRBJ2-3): DVKVTQSSRYLVKRTGEKVFLECVQDMDHENMFWYRQDPGLGLRLIYFSYDVKMKEKGDIPEGYSVSREKKERFSLILESASTNQTSMYLCASSPRGGRDTQYFGPGTRLTVL.

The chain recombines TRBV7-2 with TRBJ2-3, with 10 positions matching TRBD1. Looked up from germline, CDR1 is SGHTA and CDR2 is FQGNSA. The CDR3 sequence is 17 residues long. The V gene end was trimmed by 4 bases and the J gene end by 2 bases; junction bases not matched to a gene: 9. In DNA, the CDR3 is TGTGCCAGCAGCTACCGGACAGGGGGTAAATCCACAGATACGCAGTATTTT. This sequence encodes CASSYRTGGKSTDTQYF.

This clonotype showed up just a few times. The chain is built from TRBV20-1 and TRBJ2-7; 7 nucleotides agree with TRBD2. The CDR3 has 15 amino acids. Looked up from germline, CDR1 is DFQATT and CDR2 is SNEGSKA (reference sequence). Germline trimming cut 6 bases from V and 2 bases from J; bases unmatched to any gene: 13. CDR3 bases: TGCAGTGCCCTCGTGGAGCGGGGTACACCCTACGAGCAGTACTTC. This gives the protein CSALVERGTPYEQYF.

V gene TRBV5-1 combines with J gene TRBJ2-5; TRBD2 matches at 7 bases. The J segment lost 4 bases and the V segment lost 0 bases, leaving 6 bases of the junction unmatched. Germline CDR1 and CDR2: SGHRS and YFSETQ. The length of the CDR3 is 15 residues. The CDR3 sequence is CASSLADPGGETQYF. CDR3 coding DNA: TGCGCCAGCAGCTTGGCCGATCCGGGAGGAGAGACCCAGTACTTC.

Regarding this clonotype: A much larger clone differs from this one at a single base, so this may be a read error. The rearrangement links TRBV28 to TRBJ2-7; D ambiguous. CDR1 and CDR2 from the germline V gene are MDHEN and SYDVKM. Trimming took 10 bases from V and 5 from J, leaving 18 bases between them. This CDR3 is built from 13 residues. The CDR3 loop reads CAIRPERSDEQYF. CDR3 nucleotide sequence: TGTGCCATCCGCCCAGAAAGGTCCGACGAGCAGTACTTC.

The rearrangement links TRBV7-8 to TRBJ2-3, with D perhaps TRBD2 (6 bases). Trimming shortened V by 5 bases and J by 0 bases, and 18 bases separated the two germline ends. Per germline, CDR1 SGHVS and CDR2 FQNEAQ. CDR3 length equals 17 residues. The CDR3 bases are TGTGCCAGCAGCCCGCGGCAGGGCGGGGCGAGCACAGATACGCAGTATTTT. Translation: CASSPRQGGASTDTQYF. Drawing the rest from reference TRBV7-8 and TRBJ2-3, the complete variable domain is GAGVSQSPRYKVAKRGQDVALRCDPISGHVSLFWYQQALGQGPEFLTYFQNEAQLDKSGLPSDRFFAERPEGSVSTLKIQRTQQEDSAVYLCASSPRQGGASTDTQYFGPGTRLTVL.

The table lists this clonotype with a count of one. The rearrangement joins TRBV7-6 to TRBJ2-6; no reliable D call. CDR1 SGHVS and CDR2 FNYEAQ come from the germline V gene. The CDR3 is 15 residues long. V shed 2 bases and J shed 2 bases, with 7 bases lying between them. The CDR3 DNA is TGTGCCAGCAGCTTAAGCAAAACTGGGGCCAACGTCCTGACTTTC. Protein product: CASSLSKTGANVLTF. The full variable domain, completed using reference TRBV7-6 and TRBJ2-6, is GAGVSQSPRYKVTKRGQDVALRCDPISGHVSLYWYRQALGQGPEFLTYFNYEAQQDKSGLPNDRFSAERPEGSISTLTIQRTEQRDSAMYRCASSLSKTGANVLTFGAGSRLTVL.

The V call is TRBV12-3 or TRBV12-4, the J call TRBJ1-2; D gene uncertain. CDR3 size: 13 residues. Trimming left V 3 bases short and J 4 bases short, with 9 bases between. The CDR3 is CASSLGYPYGYTF. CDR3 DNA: TGTGCCAGCAGTTTGGGCTACCCCTATGGCTACACCTTC.